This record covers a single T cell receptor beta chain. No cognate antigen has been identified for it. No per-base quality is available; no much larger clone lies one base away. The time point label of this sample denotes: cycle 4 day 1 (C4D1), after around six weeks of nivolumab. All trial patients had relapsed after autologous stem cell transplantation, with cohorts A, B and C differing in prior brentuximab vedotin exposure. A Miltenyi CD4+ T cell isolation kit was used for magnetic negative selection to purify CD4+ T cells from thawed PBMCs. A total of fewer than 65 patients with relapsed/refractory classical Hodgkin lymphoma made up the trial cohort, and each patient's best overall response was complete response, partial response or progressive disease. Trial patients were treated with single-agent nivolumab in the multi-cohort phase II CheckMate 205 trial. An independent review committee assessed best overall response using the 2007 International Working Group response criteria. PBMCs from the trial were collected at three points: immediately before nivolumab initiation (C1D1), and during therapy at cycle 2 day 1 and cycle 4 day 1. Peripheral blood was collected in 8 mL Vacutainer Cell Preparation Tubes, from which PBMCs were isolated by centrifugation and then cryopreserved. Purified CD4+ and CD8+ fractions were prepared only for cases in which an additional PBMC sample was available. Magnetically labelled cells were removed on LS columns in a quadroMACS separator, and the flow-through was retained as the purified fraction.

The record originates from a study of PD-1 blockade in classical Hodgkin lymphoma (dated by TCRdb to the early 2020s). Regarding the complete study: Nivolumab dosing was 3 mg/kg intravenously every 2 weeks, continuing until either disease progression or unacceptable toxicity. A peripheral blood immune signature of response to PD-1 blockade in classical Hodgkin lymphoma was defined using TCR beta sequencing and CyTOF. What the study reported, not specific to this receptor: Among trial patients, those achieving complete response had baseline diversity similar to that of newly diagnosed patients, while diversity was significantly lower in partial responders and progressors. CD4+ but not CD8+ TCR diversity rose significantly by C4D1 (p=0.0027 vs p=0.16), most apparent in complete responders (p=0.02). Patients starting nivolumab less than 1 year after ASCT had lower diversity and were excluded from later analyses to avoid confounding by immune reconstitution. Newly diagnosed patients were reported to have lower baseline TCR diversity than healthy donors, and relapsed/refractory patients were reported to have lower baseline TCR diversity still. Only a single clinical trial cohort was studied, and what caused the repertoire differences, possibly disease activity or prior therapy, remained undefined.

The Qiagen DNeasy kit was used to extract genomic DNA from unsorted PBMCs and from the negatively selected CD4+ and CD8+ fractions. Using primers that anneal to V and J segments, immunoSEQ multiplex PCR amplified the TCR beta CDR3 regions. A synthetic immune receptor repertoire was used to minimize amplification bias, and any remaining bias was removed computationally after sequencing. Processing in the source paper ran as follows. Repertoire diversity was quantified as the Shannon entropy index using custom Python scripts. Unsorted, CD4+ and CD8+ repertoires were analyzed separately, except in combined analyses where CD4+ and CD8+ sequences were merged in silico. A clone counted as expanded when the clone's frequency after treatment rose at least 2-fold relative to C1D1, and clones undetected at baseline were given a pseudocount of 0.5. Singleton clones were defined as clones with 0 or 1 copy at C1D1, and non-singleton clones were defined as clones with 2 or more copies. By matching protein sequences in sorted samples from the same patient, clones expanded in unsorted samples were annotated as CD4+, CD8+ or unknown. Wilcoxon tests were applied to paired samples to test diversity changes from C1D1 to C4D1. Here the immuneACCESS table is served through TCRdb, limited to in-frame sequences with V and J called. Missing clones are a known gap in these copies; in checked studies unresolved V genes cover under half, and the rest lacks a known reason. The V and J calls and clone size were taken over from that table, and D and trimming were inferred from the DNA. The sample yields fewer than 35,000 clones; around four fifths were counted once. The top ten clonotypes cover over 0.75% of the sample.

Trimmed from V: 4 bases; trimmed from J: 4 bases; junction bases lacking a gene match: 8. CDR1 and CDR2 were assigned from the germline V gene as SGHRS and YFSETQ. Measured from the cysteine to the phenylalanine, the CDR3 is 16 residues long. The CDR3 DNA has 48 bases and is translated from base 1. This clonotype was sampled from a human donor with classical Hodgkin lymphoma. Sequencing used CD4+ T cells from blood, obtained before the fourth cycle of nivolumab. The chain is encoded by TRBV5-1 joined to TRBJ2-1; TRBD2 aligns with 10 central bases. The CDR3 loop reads CASSKSAGGHYNEQFF. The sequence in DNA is TGCGCCAGCAGCAAGTCAGCGGGGGGGCATTACAATGAGCAGTTCTTC.